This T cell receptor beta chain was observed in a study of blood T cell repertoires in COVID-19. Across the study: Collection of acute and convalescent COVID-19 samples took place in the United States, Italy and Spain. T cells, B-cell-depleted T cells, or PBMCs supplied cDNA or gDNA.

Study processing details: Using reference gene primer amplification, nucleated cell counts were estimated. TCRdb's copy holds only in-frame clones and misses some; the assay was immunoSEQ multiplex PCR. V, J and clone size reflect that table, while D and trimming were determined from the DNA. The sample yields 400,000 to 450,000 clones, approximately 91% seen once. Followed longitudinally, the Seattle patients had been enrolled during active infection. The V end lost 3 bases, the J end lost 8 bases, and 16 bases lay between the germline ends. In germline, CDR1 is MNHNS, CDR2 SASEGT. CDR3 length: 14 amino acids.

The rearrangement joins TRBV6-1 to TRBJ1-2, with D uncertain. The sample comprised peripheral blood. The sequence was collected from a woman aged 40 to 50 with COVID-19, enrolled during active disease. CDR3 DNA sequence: TGTGCCAGCAGTGAGGCATATCCCAGCAGGGGCTACACCTTC. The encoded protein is CASSEAYPSRGYTF.